Below, 13 T cell receptor beta chains from the same sample are listed, as sequenced in a study of blood T cells in healthy people across ages. The second PCR ran about 6 to 12 cycles with a sample-barcoded 5' primer and J-beta primers. MiXCR, run by TCRdb on the 5' RACE reads, gives a single entry per CDR3 protein. The sample holds 730,000 or so distinct CDR3 sequences, around 41% seen once. Sequences were obtained from blood. All receptors come from an elderly man in good health.

This clonotype was detected a few times. The J gene is TRBJ2-5, the V gene TRBV28, with 10 positions matching TRBD2. This CDR3 comprises 14 residues. V dropped 5 bases and J dropped 2; count of bases not matched to a gene: 2. CDR1 and CDR2 (germline): MDHEN, SYDVKM. The DNA for the CDR3 is TGTGCCAGCAGTGCACTAGCGGGACAAGAGACCCAGTACTTC. Its translation: CASSALAGQETQYF.

This clonotype was counted a few times. The chain links TRBV7-2 to TRBJ1-2; D is undetermined. The CDR3 consists of 14 residues. V lost 1 base and J lost 4, with 10 bases in between. Germline CDR1 reads SGHTA; CDR2 reads FQGNSA. The DNA for the CDR3 is TGTGCCAGCAGCTTAGTTGGTCAGAGCTATGGCTACACCTTC. It is translated as CASSLVGQSYGYTF.

V usage is TRBV24-1 and J usage is TRBJ2-2; 14 nucleotides match TRBD2. CDR3 size: 14 residues. Germline assignment: CDR1 KGHDR and CDR2 SFDVKD. V was pared by 9 bases and J by 5 bases, with 1 base of the junction left unmatched. The CDR3 reads CATGTSGRTGELFF. DNA for the CDR3: TGTGCCACCGGGACTAGCGGGAGAACCGGGGAGCTGTTTTTT.

This clonotype was seen a handful of times. The V gene is TRBV7-2, the J gene TRBJ2-7, with TRBD1 identical over 7 bases. Germline loops: CDR1 SGHTA, CDR2 FQGNSA. This CDR3 contains 16 residues. Trimming cost V 0 bases and J 2 bases; bases outside gene matches: 7. This CDR3 is CASSLALRGRPYEQYF. The CDR3 nucleotides are TGTGCCAGCAGCTTAGCGCTTAGGGGGCGCCCCTACGAGCAGTACTTC.

The V gene is TRBV12-3 or TRBV12-4, the J gene TRBJ2-3; 8 positions agree with TRBD2. With V trimmed by 6 bases and J by 4 bases, 9 bases remained unmatched. The CDR3 is 15 residues long. DNA for the CDR3: TGTGCCAGCAGACCCAGGACTAGCAGTGCAGATACGCAGTATTTT. Its protein is CASRPRTSSADTQYF.

This clonotype was seen a handful of times. The CDR3 region is CATSDPPGSREQFF. CDR3 in DNA: TGTGCCACCAGTGATCCGCCGGGTTCAAGGGAGCAGTTCTTC. The V call is TRBV24-1, the J call TRBJ2-1; no clear D. Per germline, CDR1 KGHDR and CDR2 SFDVKD. The V and J ends lost 3 bases and 10 bases respectively, with 15 bases between them. The CDR3 loop spans 14 amino acids.

This clonotype showed up just once. This rearrangement joins TRBV5-8 to TRBJ2-5; D possibly matches TRBD1 or TRBD2 (5 bases each). V lost 5 bases and J lost 2, with 13 bases in between. The germline V gene has CDR1 SGHTS and CDR2 YDEGEE. This CDR3 contains 14 residues. CDR3 bases: TGTGCCAGCAGTAGGGACCCAGGACAAGAGACCCAGTACTTC. It encodes CASSRDPGQETQYF.

V and J are TRBV20-1 and TRBJ2-7, with TRBD1 matching over 8 bases. The CDR3 contains 14 residues. The V and J ends lost 5 bases and 5 bases, in that order; junction bases with no gene match: 11. CDR1 is DFQATT and CDR2 is SNEGSKA in the germline V gene (reference sequence). The CDR3 DNA reads as TGCAGTGCTCCCGCCAGGACAGGGTCAAACGAGCAGTACTTC. Its translation: CSAPARTGSNEQYF.

In DNA, the CDR3 is TGTGCCAGCAGCCTTTACAGGGAAATATGGAGCTCCTACAATGAGCAGTTCTTC. It yields the protein CASSLYREIWSSYNEQFF. This chain links TRBV7-9 with TRBJ2-1; tentatively, D is TRBD1 (6 bases). The V and J ends lost 5 bases and 0 bases respectively, with 20 bases between them. CDR1 SEHNR and CDR2 FQNEAQ come from the germline V gene (reference sequence). The CDR3 loop spans 18 amino acids.

The chain employs TRBV15 and TRBJ2-5, with TRBD2 as a possible D gene (7 bases). The CDR3 has 15 amino acids. Trimming took off 4 bases at V and 3 bases at J, with 15 bases between the two ends. Germline assignment: CDR1 LNHNV and CDR2 YYDKDF (reference sequence). CDR3: CATSKPKGGEETQYF. CDR3 DNA: TGTGCCACCAGCAAACCCAAAGGGGGGGAAGAGACCCAGTACTTC.

This clonotype was recorded many times. This chain links TRBV7-9 with TRBJ2-5; D is perhaps TRBD2 (5 bases). The CDR3 has 15 amino acids. Germline V gene lookup returns CDR1 SEHNR and CDR2 FQNEAQ (reference sequence). V was cut by 4 bases and J by 2 bases, with 14 bases left in between. CDR3 amino acids: CASSSGRTSQETQYF. DNA for the CDR3: TGTGCCAGCAGCTCCGGAAGGACTTCTCAAGAGACCCAGTACTTC.

V gene TRBV20-1 combines with J gene TRBJ2-5; D gene ambiguous. Trimming removed 2 bases from V and 4 bases from J, with 11 bases in between. The V gene's germline CDR1 is DFQATT and CDR2 SNEGSKA (reference sequence). This CDR3 is built from 13 residues. The CDR3 nucleotides are TGCAGTGCTAGATCTAGGGCCCCAGAGACCCAGTACTTC. It yields the protein CSARSRAPETQYF.

This clonotype showed up just a few times. J is TRBJ2-3 and V is TRBV5-4; 9 bases are a match to TRBD2. J was trimmed by 0 bases and V by 4 bases; bases with no gene match: 6. The germline V gene has CDR1 SGHNT and CDR2 YYREEE (reference sequence). This CDR3 has 16 amino acids. CDR3 region: CASSPQRGASTDTQYF. CDR3 nucleotide sequence: TGTGCCAGCAGCCCTCAGCGGGGGGCTAGCACAGATACGCAGTATTTT.